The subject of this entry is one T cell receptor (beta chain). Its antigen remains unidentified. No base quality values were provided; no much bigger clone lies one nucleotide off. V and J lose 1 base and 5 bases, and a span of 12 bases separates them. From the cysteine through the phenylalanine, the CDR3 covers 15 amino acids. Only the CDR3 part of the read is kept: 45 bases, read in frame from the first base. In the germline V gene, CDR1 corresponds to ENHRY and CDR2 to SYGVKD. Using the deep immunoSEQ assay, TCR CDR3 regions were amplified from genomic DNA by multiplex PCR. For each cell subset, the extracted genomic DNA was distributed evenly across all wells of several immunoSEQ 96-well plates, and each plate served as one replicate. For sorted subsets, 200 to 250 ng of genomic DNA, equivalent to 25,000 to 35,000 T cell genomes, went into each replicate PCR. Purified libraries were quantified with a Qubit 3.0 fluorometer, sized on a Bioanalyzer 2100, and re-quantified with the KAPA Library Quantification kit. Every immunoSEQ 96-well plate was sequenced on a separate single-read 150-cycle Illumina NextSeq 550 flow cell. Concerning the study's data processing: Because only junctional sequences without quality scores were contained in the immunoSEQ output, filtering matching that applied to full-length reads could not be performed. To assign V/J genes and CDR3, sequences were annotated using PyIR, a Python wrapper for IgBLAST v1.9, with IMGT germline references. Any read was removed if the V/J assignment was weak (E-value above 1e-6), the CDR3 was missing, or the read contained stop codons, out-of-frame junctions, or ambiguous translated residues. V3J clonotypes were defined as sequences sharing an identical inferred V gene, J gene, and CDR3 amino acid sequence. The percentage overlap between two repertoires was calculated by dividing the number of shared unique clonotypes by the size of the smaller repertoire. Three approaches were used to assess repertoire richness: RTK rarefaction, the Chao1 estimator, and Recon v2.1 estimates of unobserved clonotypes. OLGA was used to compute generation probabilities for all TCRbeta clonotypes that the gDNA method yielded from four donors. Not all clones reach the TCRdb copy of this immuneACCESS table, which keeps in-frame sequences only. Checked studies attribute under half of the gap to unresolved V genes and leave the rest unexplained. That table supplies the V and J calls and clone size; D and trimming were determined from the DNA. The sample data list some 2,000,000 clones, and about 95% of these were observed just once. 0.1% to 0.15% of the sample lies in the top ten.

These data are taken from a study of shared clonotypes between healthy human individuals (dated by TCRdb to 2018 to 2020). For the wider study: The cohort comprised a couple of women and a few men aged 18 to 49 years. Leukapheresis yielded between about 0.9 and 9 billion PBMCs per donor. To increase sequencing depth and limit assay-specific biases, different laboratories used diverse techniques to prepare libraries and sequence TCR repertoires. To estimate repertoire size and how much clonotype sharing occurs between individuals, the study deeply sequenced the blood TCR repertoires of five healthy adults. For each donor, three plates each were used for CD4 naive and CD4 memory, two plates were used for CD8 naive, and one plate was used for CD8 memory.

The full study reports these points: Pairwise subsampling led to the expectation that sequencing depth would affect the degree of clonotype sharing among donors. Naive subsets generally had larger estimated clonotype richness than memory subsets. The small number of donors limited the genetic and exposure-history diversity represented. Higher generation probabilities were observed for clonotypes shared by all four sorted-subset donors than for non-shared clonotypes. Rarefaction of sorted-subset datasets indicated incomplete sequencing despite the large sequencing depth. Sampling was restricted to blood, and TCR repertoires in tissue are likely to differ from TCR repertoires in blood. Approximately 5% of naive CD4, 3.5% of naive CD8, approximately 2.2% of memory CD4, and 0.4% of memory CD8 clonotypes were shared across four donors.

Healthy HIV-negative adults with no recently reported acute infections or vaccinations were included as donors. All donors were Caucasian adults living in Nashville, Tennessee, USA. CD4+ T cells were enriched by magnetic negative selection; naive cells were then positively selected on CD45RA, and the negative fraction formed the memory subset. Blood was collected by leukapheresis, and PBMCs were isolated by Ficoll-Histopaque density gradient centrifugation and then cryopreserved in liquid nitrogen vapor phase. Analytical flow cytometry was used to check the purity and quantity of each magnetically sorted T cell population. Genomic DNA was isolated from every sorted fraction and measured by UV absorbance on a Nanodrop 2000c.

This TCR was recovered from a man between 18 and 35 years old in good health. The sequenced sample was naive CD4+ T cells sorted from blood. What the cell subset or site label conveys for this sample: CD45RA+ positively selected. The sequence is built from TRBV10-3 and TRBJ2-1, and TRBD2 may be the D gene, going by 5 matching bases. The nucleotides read TGTGCCATCAGTGAGTTTAGAGGGCCGCACAATGAGCAGTTCTTC. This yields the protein CAISEFRGPHNEQFF.